The 6 T cell receptor beta chains presented below share a single source sample, sequenced in a study of cytomegalovirus exposure and HLA in healthy donors. The PCR had 60 Vbeta and 13 Jbeta primers. Sequenced by immunoSEQ multiplex PCR; TCRdb stores in-frame clones only, minus some. The sample holds about 180,000 clones; over 70% are singletons and the top ten take roughly 5%. Sequencing input: PBMCs. The receptor set was obtained from a man aged 35 to 55 in good health and CMV-seronegative.

The chain couples TRBV5-1 to TRBJ2-3; D call uncertain. Germline assignment: CDR1 SGHRS and CDR2 YFSETQ. Trimming left V 1 base short and J 0 bases short, with 6 bases between. The CDR3 length is 14 residues. CDR3 in DNA: TGCGCCAGCAGCTTGCGAGCGAGCACAGATACGCAGTATTTT. This sequence encodes CASSLRASTDTQYF. The full variable domain, with the rest looked up from reference TRBV5-1 and TRBJ2-3, is KAGVTQTPRYLIKTRGQQVTLSCSPISGHRSVSWYQQTPGQGLQFLFEYFSETQRNKGNFPGRFSGRQFSNSRSEMNVSTLELGDSALYLCASSLRASTDTQYFGPGTRLTVL.

The chain uses TRBV7-9 and TRBJ2-4, with 7 nucleotides matching TRBD2. Trimming at V came to 4 bases and at J to 8 bases, leaving 8 bases not matched to a gene. Germline loops: CDR1 SEHNR, CDR2 FQNEAQ (reference sequence). The CDR3 is made up of 14 amino acids. CDR3 nucleotide sequence: TGTGCCAGCAGCTGGGACGGGGGAGGGGACATTCAGTACTTC. Its protein product is CASSWDGGGDIQYF.

This rearrangement joins TRBV9 to TRBJ2-1, with 14 bases fitting TRBD2. CDR3 length: 17 residues. Germline V lookup: CDR1 SGDLS, CDR2 YYNGEE. V lost 3 bases, J lost 5 bases, and 7 bases stayed unmatched. In nucleotides, the CDR3 is TGTGCCAGCAGCGGGACTAGCGGGGGGCCTAGGAACAATGAGCAGTTCTTC. It codes for CASSGTSGGPRNNEQFF. Filled out from reference TRBV9 and TRBJ2-1, the complete variable domain reads DSGVTQTPKHLITATGQRVTLRCSPRSGDLSVYWYQQSLDQGLQFLIQYYNGEERAKGNILERFSAQQFPDLHSELNLSSLELGDSALYFCASSGTSGGPRNNEQFFGPGTRLTVL.

V gene TRBV9 combines with J gene TRBJ2-1; 10 bases align to TRBD1. V lost 4 bases, J lost 7 bases, and 8 bases stayed unmatched. Germline V gene data show CDR1 as SGDLS and CDR2 as YYNGEE. The length of the CDR3 is 15 residues. This CDR3 is CASSPRQGARNEQFF. CDR3 DNA sequence: TGTGCCAGCAGCCCCCGACAGGGGGCTCGGAATGAGCAGTTCTTC.

The rearrangement joins TRBV23-1 to TRBJ1-5; 7 bases are a match to TRBD1. TRBV23-1 is given ORF status, its function remaining uncertain. With 6 bases clipped from V and 2 bases from J, the junction kept 7 bases outside the gene matches. The length of the CDR3 is 15 residues. The CDR3: CASRKTGYGNQPQHF. CDR3 coding DNA: TGCGCCAGCAGGAAGACAGGGTACGGCAATCAGCCCCAGCATTTT.

The chain combines TRBV19 with TRBJ2-6; maybe TRBD1 (6 bases). This CDR3 comprises 16 residues. Germline-derived CDR1 and CDR2 are LNHDA and SQIVND (reference sequence). The ends were cut back, 3 bases at V and 0 bases at J, with 9 bases in the middle. CDR3 DNA: TGTGCCAGTAGTATCGGACAGTTCTCTGGGGCCAACGTCCTGACTTTC. Its protein product is CASSIGQFSGANVLTF.